The clone carrying this T cell receptor (beta chain) has only one observation. The germline CDR1 and CDR2 sequences are SGHNT and YYREEE (reference sequence). This CDR3 contains 14 residues. V dropped 0 bases and J dropped 4 bases, with 9 bases sitting between them. Per the original methods: For nucleated cells, counts were estimated from reference gene primer amplification. Measured with immunoSEQ multiplex PCR; TCRdb has only the in-frame clones, and not every one. That table gives V, J and clone size, and the DNA gave D and trimming. Here the sample spans approximately 90,000 clones, around four fifths being singletons. This specimen comes from a study of blood T cell repertoires in COVID-19. Study at large: Acute-phase and convalescent COVID-19 samples originated in the United States, Italy and Spain. Nucleic acid was either cDNA or gDNA, and it came from T cells, B-cell-depleted T cells, or PBMCs.

The V gene is TRBV5-4, the J gene TRBJ2-3; perhaps TRBD1 as D (5 bases). This receptor was obtained from a woman at least 80 years old with active or convalescent COVID-19. The material sequenced was peripheral blood. The DNA for the CDR3 is TGTGCCAGCAGCTTGGGAAGGGGCGCAGATACGCAGTATTTT. As protein: CASSLGRGADTQYF.